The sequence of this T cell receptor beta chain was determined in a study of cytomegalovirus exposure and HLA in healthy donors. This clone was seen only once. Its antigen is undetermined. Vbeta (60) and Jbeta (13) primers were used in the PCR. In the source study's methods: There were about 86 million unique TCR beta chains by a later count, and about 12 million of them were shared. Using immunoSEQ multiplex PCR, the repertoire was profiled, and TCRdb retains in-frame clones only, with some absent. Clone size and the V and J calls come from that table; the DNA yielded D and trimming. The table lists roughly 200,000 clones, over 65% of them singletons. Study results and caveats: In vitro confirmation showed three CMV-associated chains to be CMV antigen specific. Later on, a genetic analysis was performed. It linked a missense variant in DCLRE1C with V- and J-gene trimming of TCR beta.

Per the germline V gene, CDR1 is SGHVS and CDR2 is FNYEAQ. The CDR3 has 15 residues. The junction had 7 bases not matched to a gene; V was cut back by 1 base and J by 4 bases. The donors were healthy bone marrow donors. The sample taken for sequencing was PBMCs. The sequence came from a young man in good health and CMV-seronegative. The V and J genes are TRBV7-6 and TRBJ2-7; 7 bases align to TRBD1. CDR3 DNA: TGTGCCAGCAGCTTAGGACAGGGTGGTTTTTACGAGCAGTACTTC. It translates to CASSLGQGGFYEQYF. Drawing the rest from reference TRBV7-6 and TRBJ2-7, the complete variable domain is GAGVSQSPRYKVTKRGQDVALRCDPISGHVSLYWYRQALGQGPEFLTYFNYEAQQDKSGLPNDRFSAERPEGSISTLTIQRTEQRDSAMYRCASSLGQGGFYEQYFGPGTRLTVT.